This T cell receptor (beta chain) was observed in a study of T-cell reconstitution after alpha-beta-depleted transplantation in children. Preparing the TCRbeta library involved the use of unique molecular identifiers. Using its own MiXCR run on the PCR reads, TCRdb lists one record per CDR3 protein. In the table there are about 610,000 distinct CDR3 sequences, about 10% of which are singletons. The germline CDR1 and CDR2 sequences are MRHNA and SNTAGT. The trim removed 1 base at V and 6 bases at J, leaving 13 bases unmatched. The CDR3 loop spans 19 amino acids. This sequence was found in a human donor who donated a stem cell graft to a child with acute myeloid leukemia. The rearrangement uses TRBV6-4 and TRBJ2-2; 11 bases match TRBD2. The material sequenced was PBMCs from the stem cell graft donor, taken from the stem cell graft. The CDR3 region has the DNA TGTGCCAGCAGTGACTTCCAAGGGACTAGCGGAAGGATGGCCGGGGAGCTGTTTTTT. Its protein is CASSDFQGTSGRMAGELFF.